A single sample is the source of the 22 T cell receptor beta chains below, sequenced in a study of blood T cells in healthy people across ages. Together with a sample-barcoded 5' primer, a J-beta primer mix was included in a second PCR lasting about 7 to 11 cycles. TCRdb passed the 5' RACE reads through MiXCR, listing each CDR3 protein once. Of hundreds of thousands of distinct CDR3 sequences listed, 22% are singletons. Sequencing was performed on blood. Receptor source: a man aged 65 to 79 in good health.

This clonotype occurred a few times. This chain joins TRBV5-1 and TRBJ2-1; D might be TRBD2 (5 bases). V was clipped by 2 bases and J by 0 bases, with 12 bases between them. Germline loops: CDR1 SGHRS, CDR2 YFSETQ. The CDR3 covers 16 residues. CDR3 residues: CASSFKRSPSYNEQFF. DNA for the CDR3: TGCGCCAGCAGCTTTAAGCGGTCCCCCTCCTACAATGAGCAGTTCTTC.

This clonotype came up a few times. The chain has TRBV5-1 and TRBJ1-1, with D hard to call. The germline V and J ends were trimmed by 5 bases and 1 base, with 12 bases remaining between them. CDR1 is SGHRS and CDR2 is YFSETQ in the germline V gene. This CDR3 has 14 residues. CDR3 protein: CASRPTPGNTEAFF. DNA of the CDR3: TGCGCCAGCAGACCCACCCCTGGGAACACTGAAGCTTTCTTT.

V and J are TRBV9 and TRBJ1-2; D call uncertain. From germline, CDR1 is SGDLS and CDR2 YYNGEE. The germline V and J ends were trimmed by 3 bases and 6 bases, with 12 bases remaining between them. The CDR3 has 13 residues. The CDR3 nucleotides read TGTGCCAGCAGCGAGGCTGGTAAGGATGGCTACACCTTC. Translating it yields CASSEAGKDGYTF. The variable domain in full, completed from reference TRBV9 and TRBJ1-2, reads DSGVTQTPKHLITATGQRVTLRCSPRSGDLSVYWYQQSLDQGLQFLIQYYNGEERAKGNILERFSAQQFPDLHSELNLSSLELGDSALYFCASSEAGKDGYTFGSGTRLTVV.

This clonotype has a single count. The chain uses TRBV18 and TRBJ2-7; 10 bases line up with TRBD1. With 2 bases clipped from V and 5 bases from J, the junction kept 9 bases outside the gene matches. Per germline, CDR1 KGHSH and CDR2 LQKENI. The CDR3 covers 16 residues. DNA of the CDR3: TGTGCCAGCTCACCAGGGCCGGGACAGGGGATCGACGAGCAGTACTTC. Protein product: CASSPGPGQGIDEQYF.

Many counts were recorded for this clonotype. CDR3 nucleotide sequence: TGTGCCACCAGTGATCCCCAGGGGTCAATGTACTTC. Translating gives CATSDPQGSMYF. The chain carries TRBV24-1 and TRBJ2-4, with a tentative D call TRBD1 (6 bases). Trimming took 3 bases from V and 15 from J, leaving 14 bases between them. CDR1 and CDR2 (germline): KGHDR, SFDVKD. The CDR3 has 12 amino acids.

This clonotype showed up just a few times. V is TRBV15 and J is TRBJ1-1, with no clear D. The CDR3 is made up of 12 amino acids. Germline assignment: CDR1 LNHNV and CDR2 YYDKDF (reference sequence). V lost 0 bases and J lost 5, with 4 bases in between. CDR3 nucleotides: TGTGCCACCAGCAGAGATTATACTGAAGCTTTCTTT. It specifies CATSRDYTEAFF.

This clonotype appeared a few times. This chain connects TRBV30 to TRBJ1-5, with D possibly TRBD1 on 5 matching bases. The germline V gene encodes CDR1 GTSNPN and CDR2 SVGIG (reference sequence). Deletions cut 5 bases from V and 7 bases from J, with 12 bases between. The CDR3 is 12 amino acids. The CDR3 sequence: CAWGRVEQPQHF. The DNA for the CDR3 is TGTGCCTGGGGCAGGGTGGAACAGCCCCAGCATTTT.

The table lists this clonotype with many counts. The chain couples TRBV29-1 to TRBJ2-3; possibly TRBD1 for D (5 bases). The CDR3 consists of 13 residues. Between the trimmed V and J ends, which lost 4 bases and 2 bases, there was a span of 10 bases. The V gene's germline CDR1 is SQVTM and CDR2 ANQGSEA. The DNA of the CDR3 is TGCAGCGTTGCGACAGCTTCCACAGATACGCAGTATTTT. It yields the protein CSVATASTDTQYF.

This chain links TRBV24-1 with TRBJ2-3; a weak D match, TRBD2 (6 bases). There are 18 residues in the CDR3. The germline CDR1 and CDR2 sequences are KGHDR and SFDVKD. V dropped 3 bases and J dropped 5 bases, with 23 bases sitting between them. DNA for the CDR3: TGTGCCACCAGTGATCCCTGGTCCCAGAAATGGCGGGGAGATACGCAGTATTTT. It codes for CATSDPWSQKWRGDTQYF.

The sample holds a few counts of this clonotype. One junction end does not reproduce the germline sequence, and a read error may be involved. The V and J genes are TRBV7-9 and TRBJ2-5; D unclear. Germline CDR1 reads SEHNR; CDR2 reads FQNEAQ (reference sequence). The CDR3 is 11 residues long. This CDR3 is CASSRVEESDF. Here the CDR3 DNA reads TGTGCCAGCAGCCGCGTGGAAGAAAGCGACTTC.

This clonotype was recorded a few times. V is TRBV2 and J is TRBJ2-3, with 9 bases aligning to TRBD2. The CDR3 totals 13 residues. Germline V gives CDR1 SNHLY, CDR2 FYNNEI. Trimming cost V 6 bases and J 6 bases; bases outside gene matches: 4. This CDR3 is CASRVSGSDTQYF. Here the CDR3 DNA reads TGTGCCAGCAGAGTTAGCGGGAGCGATACGCAGTATTTT. The full variable domain, completed using reference TRBV2 and TRBJ2-3, is EPEVTQTPSHQVTQMGQEVILRCVPISNHLYFYWYRQILGQKVEFLVSFYNNEISEKSEIFDDQFSVERPDGSNFTLKIRSTKLEDSAMYFCASRVSGSDTQYFGPGTRLTVL.

This clonotype was seen only once. This chain joins TRBV27 and TRBJ2-1; D is ambiguous. The CDR3 spans 13 residues. V dropped 4 bases and J dropped 6 bases, with 10 bases sitting between them. The germline gives CDR1 MNHEY, CDR2 SMNVEV (reference sequence). The CDR3 region is CASSSDPGNEQFF. DNA of the CDR3: TGTGCCAGCAGTTCGGATCCCGGCAATGAGCAGTTCTTC.

The chain combines TRBV6-2 or TRBV6-3 with TRBJ2-5; TRBD2 agrees at 8 bases. The DNA matches TRBJ2-7 better at its end, which makes the J call doubtful. The CDR3 is made up of 15 amino acids. The germline V gene has CDR1 MNHEY and CDR2 SVGEGT. The DNA of the CDR3 is TGTGCCAGCAGTTCCTACCTAAAGCGGGAGCACGAGCAGTACTTC. Its protein product is CASSSYLKREHEQYF.

The chain couples TRBV20-1 to TRBJ2-3; 9 bases match TRBD2. Trimming cost V 3 bases and J 4 bases; bases outside gene matches: 14. The CDR3 runs 17 residues. Germline V gene data show CDR1 as DFQATT and CDR2 as SNEGSKA (reference sequence). CDR3: CSARVLAGWFAADTQYF. The DNA of the CDR3 is TGCAGTGCTAGGGTGCTAGCGGGATGGTTCGCGGCAGATACGCAGTATTTT.

This clonotype was counted only a few times. The V gene is TRBV29-1, the J gene TRBJ2-1; tentative D call: TRBD2 (5 bases). Trimming took off 4 bases at V and 2 bases at J, with 9 bases between the two ends. CDR3 length equals 13 residues. Germline V lookup: CDR1 SQVTM, CDR2 ANQGSEA. The chain's CDR3 is CSVGSGTYNEQFF. CDR3 DNA: TGCAGCGTTGGGTCCGGGACCTACAATGAGCAGTTCTTC.

The chain couples TRBV15 to TRBJ2-5, with 7 nucleotides matching TRBD1. CDR1 is LNHNV, CDR2 YYDKDF, per germline (reference sequence). The CDR3 has 17 amino acids. V lost 3 bases to trimming and J lost 2 bases; unmatched junction nucleotides: 12. CDR3: CATSRAGRTGSQETQYF. CDR3 bases: TGTGCCACCAGCAGGGCCGGACGGACAGGAAGTCAAGAGACCCAGTACTTC.

In its sample, this clonotype was seen a few times. The CDR3 spells CASSSEGVYGTEAFF. CDR3 coding DNA: TGCGCCAGCAGCTCGGAAGGGGTTTATGGCACTGAAGCTTTCTTT. The chain joins TRBV5-1 to TRBJ1-1, with D perhaps TRBD1 (5 bases). Germline lookup yields CDR1 SGHRS and CDR2 YFSETQ. Deletions cut 3 bases from V and 4 bases from J, with 16 bases between. The CDR3 has 15 amino acids.

The chain uses TRBV6-6 and TRBJ1-1; D possibly corresponds to TRBD1 (5 bases). CDR3 length: 12 amino acids. Trimming shortened V by 8 bases and J by 7 bases, and 14 bases separated the two germline ends. Germline V gene data show CDR1 as MNHNY and CDR2 as SVGAGI (reference sequence). CDR3 sequence: CASGHAGIEAFF. DNA for the CDR3: TGTGCCAGCGGACACGCGGGCATTGAAGCTTTCTTT.

This clonotype was recorded once. The V call is TRBV6-5, the J call TRBJ2-1, with D possibly being TRBD1 (5 bases). CDR1 is MNHEY, CDR2 SVGAGI, per germline. The CDR3 extends over 12 amino acids. V shed 6 bases and J shed 10 bases, with 13 bases lying between them. CDR3 sequence: CASRLGRGEQFF. In nucleotides, the CDR3 is TGTGCCAGCAGATTAGGTAGGGGCGAGCAGTTCTTC.

Comment on this clonotype: The junction and the germline gene differ at one end; a read error may be behind it. V usage is TRBV5-1 and J usage is TRBJ2-5, with 10 nucleotides matching TRBD1. Germline V gene data show CDR1 as SGHRS and CDR2 as YFSETQ. The CDR3 is 17 amino acids. The CDR3 loop is CASSDTRRTGGGETQHF. The CDR3 DNA follows: TGCGCCAGCAGCGACACCCGGAGGACAGGGGGAGGAGAGACCCAGCACTTC.

The gene calls are TRBV5-1 and TRBJ2-1; D gene unclear. The end of the DNA is better explained by TRBJ2-5, so the J call may be wrong. The CDR3 covers 17 residues. Germline V lookup: CDR1 SGHRS, CDR2 YFSETQ. The CDR3 here is CASSLDIRVKLQETQYF. In DNA form, the CDR3 reads TGCGCCAGCAGCTTGGATATTAGGGTTAAACTCCAAGAGACCCAGTACTTC.

This clonotype was seen more than once but under ten times. The chain joins TRBV6-5 to TRBJ2-4; perhaps D is TRBD1 or TRBD2 (6 bases each). This CDR3 region has 15 residues. Deletions cut 5 bases from V and 9 bases from J, with 20 bases between. Germline assignment: CDR1 MNHEY and CDR2 SVGAGI. CDR3: CASSETQGGHRIQYF. DNA of the CDR3: TGTGCCAGCAGTGAGACACAGGGAGGTCATCGCATTCAGTACTTC.